This is a list of T cell receptor beta chains from one sample in a study of cytomegalovirus exposure and HLA in healthy donors. Produced via immunoSEQ multiplex PCR; TCRdb's table is partial and in-frame only. The sample lists 95,000 to 150,000 clones; roughly four fifths were seen once. The sequencing input was PBMCs. The receptors come from a woman younger than 30 in good health and CMV-seronegative. Both conserved end residues are part of each CDR3. D genes are given only for firm matches. Clone size is given for some rows only: seen once, a few or many times, or a class if the clone is expanded.

CDR3,DNA,J,D,V,size
CASSFRGRETQYF,TGTGCCAGCAGTTTCCGCGGGAGAGAGACCCAGTACTTC,TRBJ2-5,TRBD2,TRBV27,once
CASRDSKDRGSTCQPQHF,TGTGCCAGCAGAGACTCTAAGGACAGGGGATCGACCTGTCAGCCCCAGCATTTT,TRBJ1-5,TRBD1,TRBV6-4,.
CASSPLRDSKVDLAKNSQYF,TGTGCCAGCAGCCCTCTCCGGGACAGCAAGGTTGATCTAGCCAAAAACAGTCAGTACTTC,TRBJ2-4,TRBD1,TRBV4-2,.
CASSPRTVTPQYF,TGTGCCAGCAGTCCTCGGACTGTAACCCCGCAGTACTTC,TRBJ2-7,.,TRBV28,.
CATCRDRENTEAFF,TGTGCCACTTGCCGGGACAGAGAGAACACTGAAGCTTTCTTT,TRBJ1-1,TRBD1,TRBV19,once
CASSYDGAGANVLTF,TGTGCCAGCAGTTACGACGGAGCTGGGGCCAACGTCCTGACTTTC,TRBJ2-6,.,TRBV6-6,.
CASSSPTSGSYEQYF,TGTGCCAGCAGCTCGCCAACTAGCGGGAGTTACGAGCAGTACTTC,TRBJ2-7,TRBD2,TRBV5-6,.
CASRLGQPNEKLFF,TGTGCCAGCAGGCTGGGACAGCCTAATGAAAAACTGTTTTTT,TRBJ1-4,TRBD1,TRBV7-2,.
CASSDGDPSNEQFF,TGCGCCAGCTCGGATGGAGATCCGTCCAATGAGCAGTTCTTC,TRBJ2-1,.,TRBV5-1,.
CASSRGQGSVETQYF,TGTGCCAGCAGCCGGGGACAGGGGTCCGTGGAGACCCAGTACTTC,TRBJ2-5,TRBD1,TRBV11-3,.
CASSQEYSAVPAYEQYF,TGCGCCAGCAGCCAAGAATATAGTGCCGTGCCCGCCTACGAGCAGTACTTC,TRBJ2-7,.,TRBV4-3,.
CASSQDREATNEKLFF,TGCGCCAGCAGCCAGGACAGGGAAGCAACTAATGAAAAACTGTTTTTT,TRBJ1-4,TRBD1,TRBV4-3,few
CASSLAPGLAGDIDTQYF,TGTGCCAGCAGCTTAGCCCCCGGACTAGCGGGAGACATAGATACGCAGTATTTT,TRBJ2-3,TRBD2,TRBV7-9,.
CSVAGSSGTTYEQYF,TGCAGCGTTGCCGGATCTAGCGGTACAACCTACGAGCAGTACTTC,TRBJ2-7,TRBD2,TRBV29-1,.
CASSEIGWAGHEAFF,TGTGCCAGCAGTGAAATTGGATGGGCGGGTCATGAAGCTTTCTTT,TRBJ1-1,.,TRBV6-1,once
CASSMGQGVAYEQYF,TGTGCCAGTAGTATGGGCCAGGGGGTCGCCTACGAGCAGTACTTC,TRBJ2-7,TRBD1,TRBV19,.
CASSVGLAGGRRETQYF,TGTGCCAGCAGCGTAGGCCTGGCGGGAGGGCGTAGGGAGACCCAGTACTTC,TRBJ2-5,TRBD2,TRBV9,.
CASSQPGQAPSGANVLTF,TGTGCCAGCTCACAGCCGGGACAGGCCCCCTCTGGGGCCAACGTCCTGACTTTC,TRBJ2-6,TRBD1,TRBV18,.
CASRRTEDTQYF,TGTGCCAGCAGGAGGACAGAAGATACGCAGTATTTT,TRBJ2-3,.,TRBV7-9,once
CASSQVSAGGNQPQHF,TGCGCCAGCAGCCAAGTCTCGGCAGGGGGTAATCAGCCCCAGCATTTT,TRBJ1-5,TRBD1,TRBV4-1,.
CSVLKGTSYNEQFF,TGCAGCGTCCTAAAAGGGACTTCCTACAATGAGCAGTTCTTC,TRBJ2-1,.,TRBV29-1,once
CASSLGYHAGYGTQYF,TGTGCCAGCAGCTTGGGCTATCACGCGGGGTACGGTACGCAGTATTTT,TRBJ2-3,.,TRBV5-6,once
CASSSRLAGGLYVTDTQYF,TGTGCCAGCAGCTCGCGACTAGCGGGGGGGCTCTATGTCACAGATACGCAGTATTTT,TRBJ2-3,TRBD2,TRBV7-9,.
CSVTQGQGNYGYTF,TGCAGCGTCACACAGGGACAGGGGAACTATGGCTACACCTTC,TRBJ1-2,TRBD1,TRBV29-1,few
CASRTGQRDTYEQYF,TGTGCCAGCAGGACGGGACAGCGCGATACCTACGAGCAGTACTTC,TRBJ2-7,TRBD1,TRBV27,.
CASSSRPFNEQFF,TGTGCCAGCAGTTCGAGGCCATTCAATGAGCAGTTCTTC,TRBJ2-1,.,TRBV6-5,few
CASSLDVQKNTEAFF,TGTGCCAGCAGCTTAGACGTACAGAAGAACACTGAAGCTTTCTTT,TRBJ1-1,.,TRBV7-9,.
CASSPGTSSWTGANVLTF,TGTGCCAGCAGCCCTGGGACTAGCAGCTGGACTGGGGCCAACGTCCTGACTTTC,TRBJ2-6,TRBD2,TRBV5-4,.
CASSARLADTQYF,TGTGCCAGCAGCGCCCGACTCGCAGATACGCAGTATTTT,TRBJ2-3,.,TRBV7-6,.
CAWSTLYGNTIYF,TGTGCCTGGAGTACCCTATACGGAAACACCATATATTTT,TRBJ1-3,.,TRBV30,.
CASSLVLETQYF,TGTGCCAGCAGCTTAGTCCTGGAGACCCAGTACTTC,TRBJ2-5,.,TRBV7-2,.
CASSELDRDQETQYF,TGTGCCAGCAGTGAACTCGACAGGGATCAAGAGACCCAGTACTTC,TRBJ2-5,TRBD1,TRBV25-1,once
CASSLQQGLGELFF,TGTGCTAGCAGCTTACAACAGGGCCTCGGGGAGCTGTTTTTT,TRBJ2-2,.,TRBV7-7,.
CASSLRLVNIQYF,TGTGCCAGCAGCTTGCGACTTGTAAACATTCAGTACTTC,TRBJ2-4,.,TRBV7-8,.
CASSYGTLTGRDGYTF,TGTGCCAGCAGTTACGGCACCCTGACAGGGCGCGATGGCTACACCTTC,TRBJ1-2,TRBD1,TRBV6-5,few
CASSFRPAGQGISPLHF,TGTGCCAGCAGTTTTCGTCCGGCGGGACAGGGGATTTCTCCCCTCCACTTT,TRBJ1-6,TRBD1,TRBV27,.
CASVLEPIPGSPLHF,TGTGCCAGCGTCCTAGAGCCCATTCCGGGTTCACCCCTCCACTTT,TRBJ1-6,.,TRBV6-5,.
CASSPFGRVERGSDTQYF,TGCGCCAGCAGCCCCTTCGGGCGGGTAGAACGGGGATCAGATACGCAGTATTTT,TRBJ2-3,.,TRBV4-3,few
CASSLVGTSASSYEQYF,TGTGCCAGCAGCTTAGTAGGGACTAGCGCAAGCTCCTACGAGCAGTACTTC,TRBJ2-7,TRBD2,TRBV7-6,.
CSAVEHTEAFF,TGCAGTGCGGTCGAGCATACTGAAGCTTTCTTT,TRBJ1-1,.,TRBV20-1,.
CASSQLGGGGTEAFF,TGCGCCAGCAGCCAACTGGGCGGGGGTGGGACTGAAGCTTTCTTT,TRBJ1-1,.,TRBV4-1,.
CASSPQASGNTIYF,TGTGCCAGCTCACCACAAGCCTCTGGAAACACCATATATTTT,TRBJ1-3,.,TRBV18,.
CASSLGGTSGNTIYF,TGTGCCAGCAGCTTAGGAGGGACCTCTGGAAACACCATATATTTT,TRBJ1-3,.,TRBV5-6,.
CASSFGTLLYEQYF,TGTGCCAGCAGCTTCGGGACTTTACTCTACGAGCAGTACTTC,TRBJ2-7,.,TRBV7-9,.